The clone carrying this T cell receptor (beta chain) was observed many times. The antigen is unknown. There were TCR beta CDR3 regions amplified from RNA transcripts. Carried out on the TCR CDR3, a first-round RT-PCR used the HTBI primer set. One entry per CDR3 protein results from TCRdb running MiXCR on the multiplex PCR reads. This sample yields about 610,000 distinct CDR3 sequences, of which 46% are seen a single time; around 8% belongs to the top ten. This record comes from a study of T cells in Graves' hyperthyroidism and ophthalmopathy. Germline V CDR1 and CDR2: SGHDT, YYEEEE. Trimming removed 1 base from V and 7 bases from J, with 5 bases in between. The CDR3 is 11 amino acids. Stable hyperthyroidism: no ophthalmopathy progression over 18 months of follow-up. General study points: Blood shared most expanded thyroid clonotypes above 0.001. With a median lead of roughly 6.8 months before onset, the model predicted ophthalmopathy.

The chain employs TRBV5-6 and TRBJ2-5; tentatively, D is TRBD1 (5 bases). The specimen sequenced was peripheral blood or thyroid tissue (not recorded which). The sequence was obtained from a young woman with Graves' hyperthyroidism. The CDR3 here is CASSLRGTQYF. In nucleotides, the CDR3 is TGTGCCAGCAGCTTGAGGGGGACCCAGTACTTC.